This TCR beta chain was identified in a study of post-analysis software for immune sequencing data. Study in general: Clinical courses comprised relapsing-remitting, secondary progressive and progressive-relapsing multiple sclerosis. Study-level points and caveats: The five TRBV segments detected at higher frequency in patients than in controls included TRBV5-6, TRBV5-1 and TRBV20-1. Normalized Chao1 diversity in multiple sclerosis patients fell significantly below that of controls. Strong co-clustering by F measure was seen for same-batch samples.

A note on this clonotype: Its antigen remains unknown.

This CDR3 is 14 amino acids long. Germline V gene data show CDR1 as DFQATT and CDR2 as SNEGSKA (reference sequence). V was cut by 8 bases and J by 11 bases, with 27 bases left in between. Prepared TCR beta cDNA libraries contained unique molecular identifiers. TCRdb called the PCR reads again in MiXCR, with one record for every CDR3 protein. The repertoire consists of about 380,000 distinct CDR3 sequences, with roughly 30% occurring once and the leading ten covering under 15%. J is TRBJ2-5 and V is TRBV20-1, with a possible D match to TRBD1 (6 bases). Sequences were obtained from blood. The receptor was isolated from a girl between 5 and 17 years old with multiple sclerosis. In DNA, the CDR3 is TGCAGTTCTACCCGGCCGGGACAATCAACCAAGCAGTACTTC. Protein product: CSSTRPGQSTKQYF.